This is a list of T cell receptor beta chains from one sample in a study of identical twins. MiXCR was run by TCRdb on the 5' RACE reads, yielding one entry per CDR3 protein. The sample contains 1,800,000 or so distinct CDR3 sequences, around 29% of which appear only once. The specimen was cord blood. These receptors were collected from a newborn girl in good health. Each CDR3 is given with its conserved first and last residue. D genes are given only for firm matches. Not all rows give a size; the values are once, few, many and, for expanded clones, a class.

>TRBV7-2|NA|TRBJ2-7|TRBD2
CACSFTSGLSYEQYF
TGTGCCTGCAGCTTTACTAGCGGACTTTCCTACGAGCAGTACTTC
>TRBV12-3/TRBV12-4|many|TRBJ2-1|TRBD1
CASSETGGNEQFF
TGTGCCAGCAGCGAAACAGGGGGCAATGAGCAGTTCTTC
>TRBV14|NA|TRBJ2-1|TRBD2
CASSFRLAEPNEQFF
TGTGCCAGCAGCTTTCGACTAGCGGAGCCCAATGAGCAGTTCTTC
>TRBV9|NA|TRBJ2-7|NA
CASSDSRGVYNEQYF
TGTGCCAGCAGCGACTCTAGAGGGGTCTACAATGAGCAGTACTTC
>TRBV10-3|NA|TRBJ1-5|NA
CAISEGRANQPQHF
TGTGCCATCAGTGAGGGCAGAGCCAATCAGCCCCAGCATTTT
>TRBV7-2|few|TRBJ2-3|NA
CASSSRLGGGRTDTQYF
TGTGCCAGCAGCTCCCGACTAGGGGGGGGCCGCACAGATACGCAGTATTTT
>TRBV25-1|few|TRBJ2-7|TRBD1
CASSDGDRVYEQYF
TGTGCCAGCAGTGATGGGGACAGGGTCTACGAGCAGTACTTC
>TRBV25-1|many|TRBJ2-7|NA
CASSEWGYEQYF
TGTGCCAGCAGTGAATGGGGTTACGAGCAGTACTTC
>TRBV28|NA|TRBJ2-3|NA
CASSFTRYLTDTQYF
TGTGCCAGCAGTTTCACTAGGTACCTCACAGATACGCAGTATTTT
>TRBV25-1|few|TRBJ2-3|NA
CASSDGDRYTDTQYF
TGTGCCAGCAGTGACGGAGACCGTTACACAGATACGCAGTATTTT
>TRBV25-1|NA|TRBJ1-1|NA
CASSAAVEAFF
TGTGCCAGCAGTGCCGCGGTTGAAGCTTTCTTT
>TRBV5-1|NA|TRBJ2-7|NA
CASSLTTTSYEQYF
TGCGCCAGCAGCTTGACTACCACATCCTACGAGCAGTACTTC
>TRBV29-1|NA|TRBJ2-3|NA
CSVEGAAGRDTQYF
TGCAGCGTTGAAGGGGCGGCGGGGCGAGATACGCAGTATTTT
>TRBV28|NA|TRBJ1-5|NA
CASIWGAASNQPQHF
TGTGCCAGCATTTGGGGGGCTGCTAGCAATCAGCCCCAGCATTTT
>TRBV6-1|NA|TRBJ2-1|NA
CASSEALGWEYQETQFF
TGTGCCAGCAGTGAAGCCCTCGGGTGGGAGTACCAAGAGACCCAGTTCTTC
>TRBV29-1|NA|TRBJ2-1|TRBD2
CSVEGREDYNEQFF
TGCAGCGTTGAGGGGCGGGAGGACTACAATGAGCAGTTCTTC
>TRBV29-1|NA|TRBJ2-7|NA
CSAEGSKSYEQYF
TGCAGCGCTGAGGGCAGCAAATCCTACGAGCAGTACTTC
>TRBV6-1|few|TRBJ1-5|NA
CASSPKTLFGPGTGPQHF
TGTGCCAGCAGCCCTAAGACACTTTTTGGTCCGGGGACGGGGCCCCAGCATTTT
>TRBV28|NA|TRBJ2-1|NA
CASMPPPGSYNELFF
TGTGCCAGCATGCCCCCCCCAGGCTCCTACAATGAGCTGTTCTTC
>TRBV6-2/TRBV6-3|NA|TRBJ2-1|TRBD2
CASRPPLAGYNEQFF
TGTGCCAGCCGCCCCCCGCTAGCGGGGTACAATGAGCAGTTCTTC
>TRBV29-1|NA|TRBJ1-4|TRBD1
CSVYGGTGGEKLFF
TGCAGCGTTTATGGAGGGACAGGGGGTGAAAAACTGTTTTTT
>TRBV7-8|many|TRBJ2-4|TRBD2
CASSLWGGLAKNIQYF
TGTGCCAGCAGCTTATGGGGGGGTTTAGCCAAAAACATTCAGTACTTC